Listed below are T cell receptor beta chains from one sample, sequenced in a study of blood T cell repertoires in COVID-19. Profiling relied on immunoSEQ multiplex PCR, and the TCRdb table lists in-frame clones only, not all of them. The sample holds around 94,000 clones, roughly 80% seen once. Sequenced material: peripheral blood. The receptors come from a human donor in a cohort sampled during active COVID-19. The CDR3 runs from the conserved cysteine through the conserved F or W. A D gene is named only where the DNA matches it firmly. Where a row states a size, it is once, few, many or the class of an expanded clone; other rows omit it.

clone size	D gene	V gene	J gene	CDR3 DNA	CDR3 protein
once	TRBD1	TRBV5-4	TRBJ2-1	TGTGCCAGCAGCGGAGGACAGGGGGGTTGGAATGAGCAGTTCTTC	CASSGGQGGWNEQFF
.	.	TRBV5-1	TRBJ2-5	TGCGCCAGCAGCTTGCAGGGGTCCCAAGAGACCCAGTACTTC	CASSLQGSQETQYF
.	.	TRBV4-3	TRBJ2-3	TGCGCCAGCAGCCGTGAGGCCACAGATACGCAGTATTTT	CASSREATDTQYF
.	TRBD1	TRBV18	TRBJ1-5	TGTGCCAGCTCACCAGCGACAGGGGATCAGCCCCAGCATTTT	CASSPATGDQPQHF
.	TRBD2	TRBV30	TRBJ2-2	TGTGCCTGGAGTATACGAAGCGGGGGCTGGACCGGGGAGCTGTTTTTT	CAWSIRSGGWTGELFF
.	.	TRBV9	TRBJ1-5	TGTGCCAGCAGCCCCATCGACGGGAATCAGCCCCAGCATTTT	CASSPIDGNQPQHF
.	.	TRBV27	TRBJ2-5	TGTGCCAGCAGTTTATCGGGCTCCAAGAGGACCCAGTACTTC	CASSLSGSKRTQYF
.	TRBD2	TRBV3-1/TRBV3-2	TRBJ2-7	TGTGCCAGCAGCCGAGGGACTAGCGAATCCTACGAGCAGTACTTC	CASSRGTSESYEQYF
.	.	TRBV18	TRBJ1-1	TGTGCCAGCTCACCACCGTCGCTCCTTCGGGCTGAAGCTTTCTTT	CASSPPSLLRAEAFF
.	TRBD1	TRBV20-1	TRBJ1-5	TGCAGTGCTAGTGCTGGACAGGTTGGCAATCAGCCCCAGCATTTT	CSASAGQVGNQPQHF
.	.	TRBV4-2	TRBJ2-3	TGTGCCAGCAGCCAACCCGAACTAGATTCGGATACGCAGTATTTT	CASSQPELDSDTQYF
.	TRBD2	TRBV18	TRBJ2-7	TGTGCCAGCTCAGCGGCGGGGGGGCTTCCCTACGAGCAGTACTTC	CASSAAGGLPYEQYF
.	TRBD1	TRBV7-8	TRBJ1-2	TGTGCCAGCAGCCCCCGGCGGGCTCGACTTCAGGGGGGCTATGGCTACACCTTC	CASSPRRARLQGGYGYTF
.	.	TRBV2	TRBJ1-6	TGTGCCAGCAGTGTGGACTCGAATTCACCCCTCCACTTT	CASSVDSNSPLHF
.	.	TRBV11-2	TRBJ1-3	TGTGCCAGCAGCTTATCGGGGGGTTATCGTTACTCTGGAAACACCATATATTTT	CASSLSGGYRYSGNTIYF
.	.	TRBV6-5	TRBJ1-3	TGTGCCAGCAGTTACGGGGGGGCCGGAAACACCATATATTTT	CASSYGGAGNTIYF
.	.	TRBV11-2	TRBJ1-2	TGTGCCAGCAGCTTAGATCCAGGGTGGAACTATGGCTACACCTTC	CASSLDPGWNYGYTF
.	TRBD1	TRBV6-5	TRBJ2-7	TGTGCCAGCAGTTCGACAGGGGGTTTATACGAGCAGTACTTC	CASSSTGGLYEQYF
.	.	TRBV7-2	TRBJ2-7	TGTGCCAGCAGCTTATACCTCAGGGCCGAGCAGTACTTC	CASSLYLRAEQYF
.	.	TRBV19	TRBJ2-7	TGTGCCAGTAGTATAGATCCCAGGGTCAACTACGAGCAGTACTTC	CASSIDPRVNYEQYF
.	.	TRBV7-2	TRBJ2-4	TGTGCCAGCAGCTTAGGGACAGTTAAAAACATTCAGTACTTC	CASSLGTVKNIQYF
.	.	TRBV4-1	TRBJ1-3	TGCGCCAGCAGCCAAGGTTCCCTCAGGGACTCTGGAAACACCATATATTTT	CASSQGSLRDSGNTIYF
.	.	TRBV19	TRBJ2-5	TGTGCCAGTAGTATACAGGGGAACCGCCAAGAGACCCAGTACTTC	CASSIQGNRQETQYF
once	.	TRBV5-5	TRBJ1-4	TGTGCCAGCAGCCCCAGGGACTATAATGAAAAACTGTTTTTT	CASSPRDYNEKLFF
.	TRBD1	TRBV29-1	TRBJ2-1	TGCAGCGTTGAACGAACGGGACAGGGTATTTATGGAGTGAGCAATGAGCAGTTCTTC	CSVERTGQGIYGVSNEQFF
.	TRBD1	TRBV10-3	TRBJ1-2	TGTGCCATCAGTGACCAATACTCGGGACAGGCTGCAAATGGCTACACCTTC	CAISDQYSGQAANGYTF
once	TRBD2	TRBV3-1/TRBV3-2	TRBJ2-3	TGTGCCAGCAGCCGACCGGGACTAGCCACAGATACGCAGTATTTT	CASSRPGLATDTQYF
.	TRBD1	TRBV2	TRBJ1-5	TGTGCCAGCAGTGGCCCCGGGACAGGGGTCGGTCAGCCCCAGCATTTT	CASSGPGTGVGQPQHF
.	.	TRBV5-1	TRBJ2-2	TGCGCCAGCAGCTCCGGGATCATAGACACCGGGGAGCTGTTTTTT	CASSSGIIDTGELFF
.	.	TRBV7-2	TRBJ1-1	TGTGCCAGCAGCTGGGCGATGAACACTGAAGCTTTCTTT	CASSWAMNTEAFF
.	TRBD1	TRBV11-1	TRBJ2-1	TGTGCCAGCAGGGGACAGGGTTACAATGAGCAGTTCTTC	CASRGQGYNEQFF
.	.	TRBV24-1	TRBJ2-1	TGTGCCACCAGTGATGGCCAAGCCCCGGGGACTGGCCGCCATGAGCAGTTCTTC	CATSDGQAPGTGRHEQFF
once	TRBD1	TRBV15	TRBJ1-2	TGTGCCACCAGCAGCATCCCCAGGACAGGGGTGAGCTATGGCTACACCTTC	CATSSIPRTGVSYGYTF
once	TRBD1	TRBV28	TRBJ2-5	TGTGCCAGCAGTTTACCTGACAGGGGGCAAGAGACCCAGTACTTC	CASSLPDRGQETQYF
.	TRBD2	TRBV6-6	TRBJ2-5	TGTGCCAGCAGTCCGCCGCTAGCGGGGGGAGAGACCCAGTACTTC	CASSPPLAGGETQYF
.	TRBD1	TRBV7-2	TRBJ1-2	TGTGCCAGCAGCTTGGGACAGGGGGGAGGCTATGGCTACACCTTC	CASSLGQGGGYGYTF
.	.	TRBV2	TRBJ2-7	TGTGCCAGCAGTGTCCAATGGGGCCGGGAGCAGTACTTC	CASSVQWGREQYF
few	.	TRBV28	TRBJ2-3	TGTGCCCTCCGGGACAAATACAGCACAGATACGCAGTATTTT	CALRDKYSTDTQYF
few	.	TRBV5-6	TRBJ2-7	TGTGCCAGCAGCTTGGAAAGGCGGAGAGACTACGAGCAGTACTTC	CASSLERRRDYEQYF
.	TRBD1	TRBV18	TRBJ1-5	TGTGCCAGCTCAGCCGACAGGGACCAGCCCCAGCATTTT	CASSADRDQPQHF
.	.	TRBV11-2	TRBJ2-7	TGTGCCAGCAGCTTAGGGGCAGGGGGCGGGAGGGCCTACGAGCAGTACTTC	CASSLGAGGGRAYEQYF
once	TRBD1	TRBV3-1/TRBV3-2	TRBJ1-6	TGTGCCAGCAGCCGGCCGGGACAGGGGTTGTCACCCCTCCACTTT	CASSRPGQGLSPLHF
once	.	TRBV11-2	TRBJ1-1	TGTGCCAGCAGCTTAGAGGTAGGAGCTCCCAACACTGAAGCTTTCTTT	CASSLEVGAPNTEAFF
.	.	TRBV18	TRBJ1-4	TGTGCCAGCTCAGCGGGACGGAAAAATGAAAAACTGTTTTTT	CASSAGRKNEKLFF
.	TRBD1	TRBV5-1	TRBJ1-1	TGCGCCAGCAGCTTGGGTGGCGGACAGGGGGTTGAAGCTTTCTTT	CASSLGGGQGVEAFF
.	TRBD1	TRBV27	TRBJ1-2	TGTGCCAGCAGTCCCCGGGACAGGGAGTGCTACACCTTC	CASSPRDRECYTF
.	TRBD2	TRBV5-5	TRBJ2-7	TGTGCCAGCAGCGTCGGACCGGGACTAGAGCAGTACTTC	CASSVGPGLEQYF
.	.	TRBV2	TRBJ2-7	TGTGCCAGCAGTGCTGCTCAGGGCCTCGAGCAGTACTTC	CASSAAQGLEQYF
.	TRBD1	TRBV3-1/TRBV3-2	TRBJ1-1	TGTGCCAGCAGCCCCCACCCGGGACAGGGCCTTTTTGAAGCTTTCTTT	CASSPHPGQGLFEAFF
.	TRBD1	TRBV19	TRBJ1-5	TGTGCCAGTACCCGGGACAGGGAGGGTCAGCCCCAGCATTTT	CASTRDREGQPQHF
.	.	TRBV11-3	TRBJ1-2	TGTGCCAGCAGCAACCTCCGGGACACCTATGGCTACACCTTC	CASSNLRDTYGYTF
.	TRBD2	TRBV5-6	TRBJ2-1	TGTGCCAGCAGCTTGGACCCTAGCGGGGCCTACAATGAGCAGTTCTTC	CASSLDPSGAYNEQFF
.	TRBD2	TRBV6-8	TRBJ2-7	TGTGCCAGCAGGCCGAGCGGGGTGTGTAAGGGGTTCGAGCAGTACTTC	CASRPSGVCKGFEQYF
.	.	TRBV3-1/TRBV3-2	TRBJ1-1	TGTGCCAGCAGCCAAGATATGGCAGGGTTCGGTGAAGCTTTCTTT	CASSQDMAGFGEAFF
.	.	TRBV27	TRBJ1-3	TGTGCCAGCAGTCCACAACAGGGTGGATTGGGAAACACCATATATTTT	CASSPQQGGLGNTIYF
.	.	TRBV28	TRBJ2-1	TGTGCCAGCAGCCCCAGCGGTAAATACTACAATGAGCAGTTCTTC	CASSPSGKYYNEQFF
.	.	TRBV6-6	TRBJ2-5	TGTGCCAGCAAGTCGGGTCAAGAGACCCAGTACTTC	CASKSGQETQYF